This TCR beta chain was obtained from a study of a mutant IDH1 vaccine in newly diagnosed glioma. Overall study context: The initiation of vaccination occurred 4-6 weeks after radiotherapy alone, or with temozolomide cycles. Former treatment meant radiotherapy, temozolomide, or both; the majority had gotten both.

Generated by immunoSEQ multiplex PCR, the TCRdb table keeps only in-frame clones and is missing some. Among approximately 43,000 clones listed, approximately 92% were seen once. The CDR3 runs 16 residues. After removal of 5 bases from V and 4 bases from J, the junction contained 8 bases not matched to a gene. Germline lookup yields CDR1 MDHEN and CDR2 SYDVKM. Time point reported: week 35, safety follow-up. Every vaccination contained 300 ug of the mutant IDH1 20-mer peptide and was paired with topical imiquimod. For this clone: Antigen specificity is unknown.

Study-wide findings and caveats: Top-clonotype changes in peripheral T cells seemed unrelated to pseudoprogression.

The TCR was taken from a man aged 35-49 years with glioma. The source material was PBMCs, sampled from a glioma patient whose treatment included an IDH1 peptide vaccine. The V call is TRBV28, the J call TRBJ1-2; TRBD1 agrees at 12 bases. CDR3 nucleotide sequence: TGTGCCAGCAGTCCGGGACAGGGGGCGCGAGGCTATGGCTACACCTTC. This encodes CASSPGQGARGYGYTF.